The source of this T cell receptor beta chain is a study of identical twins. The germline V gene has CDR1 SGHRS and CDR2 YFSETQ. V lost 0 bases, J lost 4 bases, and 7 bases stayed unmatched. The CDR3 runs to 16 residues. It was template switching that added a universal primer site, and there were unique molecular identifiers on the cDNA. From the 5' RACE reads, TCRdb called clonotypes with MiXCR, one entry per CDR3 protein. The sample includes about 530,000 distinct CDR3 sequences, about 16% of them seen just once. This sample was also put to use in a study of yellow fever vaccine responses in identical twins.

The chain employs TRBV5-1 and TRBJ2-1, with TRBD2 identical over 7 bases. This TCR was recovered from a young woman in good health. The sequenced sample consisted of CD4+ T cells sorted from blood. As DNA, the CDR3 is TGCGCCAGCAGCTTGGTTGCGGGAGTGGCGTACAATGAGCAGTTCTTC. Protein: CASSLVAGVAYNEQFF.